The clone carrying this T cell receptor (beta chain) was picked up a small number of times. Its antigen is undetermined. CDR1 SGHVS and CDR2 FNYEAQ come from the germline V gene. The CDR3 spans 15 residues. Unmatched junction bases numbered 7, after V lost 5 bases and J lost 4 bases. These data belong to a study of T cells after yellow fever vaccination. Study-level information: Those fractions that held only low numbers of cells were prepared using the SMART-Seq v4 Ultra Low Input RNA kit. Findings of the study overall: A weaker but faster secondary response was observed, peaking on day 5 versus 15. Once the booster was given, most primary-vaccination clones reappeared, at about 96% for CD4 and around 90% for CD8.

TCRdb called the 5' RACE reads again in MiXCR, with one record for every CDR3 protein. The sample lists about 340,000 distinct CDR3 sequences; under 5% were seen once. This receptor was identified in a man in his late teens or twenties who received the YFV17D yellow fever vaccine. The V and J genes are TRBV7-6 and TRBJ2-2; TRBD1 matches at 7 bases. The sample consisted of PBMCs, taken 5 days after the yellow fever booster vaccination. The CDR3 DNA reads as TGTGCCAGCAGCCAAATACAGGGGACCACCGGGGAGCTGTTTTTT. The encoded protein is CASSQIQGTTGELFF.